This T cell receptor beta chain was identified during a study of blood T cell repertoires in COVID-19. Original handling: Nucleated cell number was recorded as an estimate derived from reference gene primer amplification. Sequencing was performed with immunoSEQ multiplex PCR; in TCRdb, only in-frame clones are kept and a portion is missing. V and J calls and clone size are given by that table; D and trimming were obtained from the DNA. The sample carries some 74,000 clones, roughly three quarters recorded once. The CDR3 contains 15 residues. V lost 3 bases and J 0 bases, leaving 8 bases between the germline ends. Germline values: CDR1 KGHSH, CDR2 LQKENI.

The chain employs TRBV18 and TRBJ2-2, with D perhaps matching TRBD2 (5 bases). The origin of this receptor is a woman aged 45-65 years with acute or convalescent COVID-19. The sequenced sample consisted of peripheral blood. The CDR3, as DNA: TGTGCCAGCTCACCGACTAACCCGAACACCGGGGAGCTGTTTTTT. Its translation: CASSPTNPNTGELFF. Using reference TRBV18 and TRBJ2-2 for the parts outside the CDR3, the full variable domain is NAGVMQNPRHLVRRRGQEARLRCSPMKGHSHVYWYRQLPEEGLKFMVYLQKENIIDESGMPKERFSAEFPKEGPSILRIQQVVRGDSAAYFCASSPTNPNTGELFFGEGSRLTVL.